The 28 T cell receptor beta chains given below trace back to one sample, sequenced in a study of memory CD4+ T cells and cytomegalovirus serostatus (dated by TCRdb to about 2019). Libraries were made using the immunoSEQ multiplex PCR assay. Entries here come from immuneACCESS through TCRdb and include only in-frame sequences with V and J called. Some clones fail to appear in such tables; in the studies checked, an unresolved V gene covers under half of the shortfall, and the cause of the remainder is unknown. The sample table holds some 64,000 clones, of which approximately 78% were seen once. The ten top clones hold 0.85% to 0.95% of the sample. Single viable CD3+CD4+CD8-CD45RO+ cells were sorted as memory CD4+ T cells on a FACSAria II. The specimen sequenced was memory CD4+ T cells from blood. The source of these receptors is an adult in good health and CMV-seronegative.

The V call is TRBV9, the J call TRBJ2-2; 7 bases line up with TRBD1. The ends lost 2 bases at V and 7 bases at J; junction bases unmatched: 5. Germline V gene sequence: CDR1 SGDLS, CDR2 YYNGEE. The CDR3 runs to 14 residues. The CDR3 DNA follows: TGTGCCAGCAGCGTCCGACAGGGAAACGGGGAGCTGTTTTTT. Translation: CASSVRQGNGELFF.

The V call is TRBV5-4, the J call TRBJ2-5; weak D call: TRBD2 (6 bases). Per germline, CDR1 SGHNT and CDR2 YYREEE (reference sequence). The CDR3 sequence is 16 residues long. Trimming took off 2 bases at V and 5 bases at J, with 19 bases between the two ends. The CDR3 is CASSFMRGGSTETQYF. In nucleotides, the CDR3 is TGTGCCAGCAGCTTTATGCGGGGCGGCTCGACCGAGACCCAGTACTTC.

The chain has TRBV6-5 and TRBJ2-2; 7 bases line up with TRBD1. Germline V gives CDR1 MNHEY, CDR2 SVGAGI. This CDR3 contains 15 residues. The ends lost 6 bases at V and 5 bases at J; junction bases unmatched: 9. The CDR3 nucleotides are TGTGCCAGCAGCGACGTGACGACAGGGACCGGGGAGCTGTTTTTT. Amino acids: CASSDVTTGTGELFF.

The V call is TRBV7-8, the J call TRBJ2-5, with TRBD2 identical over 7 bases. With V trimmed by 5 bases and J by 1 base, 10 bases remained unmatched. The germline V gene encodes CDR1 SGHVS and CDR2 FQNEAQ. The CDR3 loop spans 16 amino acids. The CDR3 DNA is TGTGCCAGCAGCGAGGGGAGGGCCCTCCGCCAAGAGACCCAGTACTTC. It is translated as CASSEGRALRQETQYF.

The V gene is TRBV5-1, the J gene TRBJ2-6; D perhaps matches TRBD1 (7 bases). The ends were cut back, 6 bases at V and 1 base at J, with 14 bases in the middle. CDR1 SGHRS and CDR2 YFSETQ come from the germline V gene. There are 16 residues in the CDR3. DNA of the CDR3: TGCGCCAGCAACTCACCAGGGGGGTCTGGGGCCAACGTCCTGACTTTC. Protein product: CASNSPGGSGANVLTF.

The chain recombines TRBV19 with TRBJ2-1; TRBD1 might be the D (6 bases). Germline CDR1 LNHDA, CDR2 SQIVND (reference sequence). The CDR3 runs 15 residues. Trimming removed 2 bases at V and 4 bases at J, with 12 bases between. The CDR3 DNA follows: TGTGCCAGTAGTATACAGGGGAGTCGGTACAATGAGCAGTTCTTC. Protein product: CASSIQGSRYNEQFF.

The chain carries TRBV7-8 and TRBJ2-7; no reliable D call. The V gene's germline CDR1 is SGHVS and CDR2 FQNEAQ. This CDR3 comprises 16 residues. The germline V and J ends were trimmed by 5 bases and 0 bases, with 17 bases remaining between them. DNA for the CDR3: TGTGCCAGCAGCCCTCGGGCGGTTACGAGCTCCTACGAGCAGTACTTC. This sequence encodes CASSPRAVTSSYEQYF.

This clone was seen once. The chain carries TRBV5-4 and TRBJ2-1, with 11 positions matching TRBD2. The V segment lost 4 bases and the J segment 5 bases; nucleotides outside the gene matches: 5. Looked up from germline, CDR1 is SGHNT and CDR2 is YYREEE (reference sequence). The CDR3 length is 15 residues. The CDR3 nucleotides are TGTGCCAGCAGCCCTGGGACTAGCGGAAACAATGAGCAGTTCTTC. Encoded protein: CASSPGTSGNNEQFF.

V usage is TRBV5-6 and J usage is TRBJ1-1; D is unclear. V lost 0 bases to trimming and J lost 4 bases, with 13 bases between them. CDR3 length equals 15 residues. Germline lookup yields CDR1 SGHDT and CDR2 YYEEEE. This CDR3 is CASSLVGDEGTEAFF. In DNA form, the CDR3 reads TGTGCCAGCAGCTTGGTCGGGGATGAGGGCACTGAAGCTTTCTTT.

This chain connects TRBV19 to TRBJ2-3; weak D call: TRBD2 (5 bases). Trimming shortened V by 7 bases and J by 0 bases, and 11 bases separated the two germline ends. Germline assignment: CDR1 LNHDA and CDR2 SQIVND (reference sequence). The CDR3 spans 14 residues. As DNA, the CDR3 is TGTGCCAGTAAAGAGGGCAGGAGCACAGATACGCAGTATTTT. This sequence encodes CASKEGRSTDTQYF.

The chain recombines TRBV7-9 with TRBJ2-5; D call uncertain. The CDR3 runs to 14 residues. The ends were cut back, 2 bases at V and 5 bases at J, with 12 bases in the middle. From germline, CDR1 is SEHNR and CDR2 FQNEAQ (reference sequence). CDR3 nucleotide sequence: TGTGCCAGCAGCTTAAAGAAGTCTTCGGAGACCCAGTACTTC. Translated: CASSLKKSSETQYF.

The chain uses TRBV7-3 and TRBJ2-3; no firm D call. The CDR3 loop spans 15 amino acids. The germline gives CDR1 SGHTA, CDR2 FQGTGA. Trimming cost V 5 bases and J 1 base, with 13 bases left between them. The CDR3 region has the DNA TGTGCCAGCAGCGACCGGACCCACGGCACAGATACGCAGTATTTT. Residues: CASSDRTHGTDTQYF.

This clone was seen once. The V gene is TRBV28, the J gene TRBJ1-5; no clear D gene. Germline loops: CDR1 MDHEN, CDR2 SYDVKM. The V end lost 7 bases, the J end lost 7 bases, and 14 bases lay between the germline ends. The CDR3 covers 13 residues. CDR3 sequence reads: CASTSDGTQPQHF. DNA of the CDR3: TGTGCCAGCACATCGGACGGTACCCAGCCCCAGCATTTT.

The genes are TRBV7-9 and TRBJ2-2; perhaps D is TRBD1 or TRBD2 (6 bases each). Trimming cost V 2 bases and J 6 bases, with 19 bases left between them. CDR3 length equals 17 residues. Germline CDR1 SEHNR, CDR2 FQNEAQ (reference sequence). As DNA, the CDR3 is TGTGCCAGCAGCTTACAGCCGGGGGCAGGTTTTTCCGGGGAGCTGTTTTTT. As protein: CASSLQPGAGFSGELFF.

This clone has a handful of counts. V gene TRBV14 combines with J gene TRBJ2-1, with D perhaps TRBD1 or TRBD2 (5 bases each). This CDR3 has 15 amino acids. Germline CDR1 SGHDN, CDR2 FVKESK. The V and J ends lost 0 bases and 4 bases respectively, with 10 bases between them. The CDR3 sequence: CASSQERREYNEQFF. CDR3 sequence (DNA): TGTGCCAGCAGCCAAGAGCGCAGGGAGTACAATGAGCAGTTCTTC.

The chain uses TRBV15 and TRBJ2-3; 15 positions match TRBD2. The CDR3 loop spans 19 amino acids. Germline trimming cut 5 bases from V and 0 bases from J; bases unmatched to any gene: 9. Germline assignment: CDR1 LNHNV and CDR2 YYDKDF (reference sequence). CDR3 in amino acids: CATSGLGTSGRPSTDTQYF. Here the CDR3 DNA reads TGTGCCACCAGCGGCCTTGGGACTAGCGGGAGGCCAAGCACAGATACGCAGTATTTT.

CDR3 residues: CASSHKKTEGLNEKLFF. DNA of the CDR3: TGCGCCAGCAGCCATAAGAAAACGGAGGGATTGAATGAAAAACTGTTTTTT. This chain joins TRBV4-1 and TRBJ1-4; D call uncertain. From germline, CDR1 is MGHRA and CDR2 YSYEKL. This CDR3 is 17 amino acids long. V shed 3 bases and J shed 5 bases, with 19 bases lying between them.

The rearrangement links TRBV11-2 to TRBJ2-7; D is perhaps TRBD2 (6 bases). Germline-derived CDR1 and CDR2 are SGHAT and FQNNGV. V lost 1 base and J 5 bases, leaving 12 bases between the germline ends. The CDR3 has 14 residues. The CDR3 reads CASSLVGGGHEQYF. In DNA, the CDR3 is TGTGCCAGCAGCTTAGTAGGAGGAGGGCACGAGCAGTACTTC.

V gene TRBV5-1 combines with J gene TRBJ1-1; D may be TRBD1 (5 bases). Germline-derived CDR1 and CDR2 are SGHRS and YFSETQ. V was cut by 0 bases and J by 1 base, with 7 bases left in between. The CDR3 has 14 residues. CDR3 bases: TGCGCCAGCAGCTTGGGAGGGACGAACACTGAAGCTTTCTTT. This translates into CASSLGGTNTEAFF.

The V and J genes are TRBV27 and TRBJ1-5, with D possibly being TRBD1 (6 bases). Looked up from germline, CDR1 is MNHEY and CDR2 is SMNVEV (reference sequence). The CDR3 loop spans 16 amino acids. Trimming shortened V by 6 bases and J by 0 bases, and 15 bases separated the two germline ends. The DNA of the CDR3 is TGTGCCAGCAGCAAAGGACAGACCCTTAGCAATCAGCCCCAGCATTTT. Protein product: CASSKGQTLSNQPQHF.

This clone appeared once. The rearrangement joins TRBV5-6 to TRBJ2-1, with TRBD2 identical over 7 bases. Germline lookup yields CDR1 SGHDT and CDR2 YYEEEE. The CDR3 runs to 16 residues. Trimming took 1 base from V and 2 from J; bases not matched to a gene: 6. CDR3 residues: CASSLIQGLAYNEQFF. CDR3 DNA sequence: TGTGCCAGCAGCTTGATTCAAGGACTAGCCTACAATGAGCAGTTCTTC.

The chain joins TRBV6-1 to TRBJ1-5; 7 bases agree with TRBD1. Germline CDR1 MNHNS, CDR2 SASEGT. The CDR3 sequence is 15 residues long. The trim removed 3 bases at V and 0 bases at J, leaving 2 bases unmatched. The CDR3 nucleotides read TGTGCCAGCAGTGATGGACAGGATAGCAATCAGCCCCAGCATTTT. Amino acid sequence: CASSDGQDSNQPQHF.

The genes are TRBV5-5 and TRBJ2-2; TRBD1 matches 9 bases. The V segment lost 4 bases and the J segment 3 bases; nucleotides outside the gene matches: 4. The CDR3 length is 15 residues. Germline lookup yields CDR1 SGHKS and CDR2 YYEKEE (reference sequence). CDR3 coding DNA: TGTGCCAGCAGCCGCCGGGACAGGGACACCGGGGAGCTGTTTTTT. It translates to CASSRRDRDTGELFF.

The chain employs TRBV11-2 and TRBJ2-7; 11 bases are a match to TRBD1. CDR1 SGHAT and CDR2 FQNNGV come from the germline V gene. The CDR3 extends over 18 amino acids. V lost 5 bases and J lost 2; bases outside the gene matches: 14. CDR3 bases: TGTGCCAGCAGCCCAATTGGGCGGGGACAGGGGGTACCCTACGAGCAGTACTTC. This sequence encodes CASSPIGRGQGVPYEQYF. The variable domain in full, with the rest retrieved from reference TRBV11-2 and TRBJ2-7, is EAGVAQSPRYKIIEKRQSVAFWCNPISGHATLYWYQQILGQGPKLLIQFQNNGVVDDSQLPKDRFSAERLKGVDSTLKIQPAKLEDSAVYLCASSPIGRGQGVPYEQYFGPGTRLTVT.

The V gene is TRBV6-5, the J gene TRBJ1-2; no firm D call. Germline loops: CDR1 MNHEY, CDR2 SVGAGI. This CDR3 is 12 amino acids long. V lost 6 bases and J lost 8, with 13 bases in between. CDR3 DNA: TGTGCCAGCAGATTGGACGGCAGGGGCTACACCTTC. Translation gives CASRLDGRGYTF.

The gene calls are TRBV7-6 and TRBJ2-2; possible D gene TRBD2, 6 bases. Germline values: CDR1 SGHVS, CDR2 FNYEAQ. The CDR3 consists of 16 residues. Trimming cost V 5 bases and J 7 bases, with 20 bases left between them. The CDR3 is CASSGELAVGLGELFF. The CDR3, as DNA: TGTGCCAGCAGCGGGGAACTAGCCGTAGGTCTCGGGGAGCTGTTTTTT.

This chain joins TRBV30 and TRBJ2-7; D is perhaps TRBD1 (5 bases). The CDR3 is 13 residues long. Germline V CDR1 and CDR2: GTSNPN, SVGIG (reference sequence). V lost 0 bases and J lost 5, with 11 bases in between. In DNA form, the CDR3 reads TGTGCCTGGAGTGTACGCAGGGCTGACGAGCAGTACTTC. This codes for CAWSVRRADEQYF.

The V and J genes are TRBV5-1 and TRBJ2-7; 10 bases line up with TRBD2. V shed 0 bases and J 3 bases; nucleotides not matched to a gene: 9. The germline V gene encodes CDR1 SGHRS and CDR2 YFSETQ. The CDR3 length is 17 residues. The CDR3 loop is CASSLVSGLAGGYEQYF. The CDR3 DNA reads TGCGCCAGCAGCTTGGTCTCCGGGTTAGCGGGAGGCTACGAGCAGTACTTC.